The clone carrying this T cell receptor beta chain was detected only once. The authors ran a second PCR of 7 to 11 cycles using a sample-barcoded 5' primer and a J-beta primer mix. All samples yielded 3 million or more CDR3-containing paired-end reads. TCRdb used MiXCR to reprocess the 5' RACE reads, holding one entry per CDR3 protein. Of fewer than 1.5 million distinct CDR3 sequences listed, roughly 40% were seen once; the top ten hold 7.9%. The data originate from a study of blood T cells in healthy people across ages. Peripheral blood from each donor was collected in a volume of 8 to 10 milliliters. Each sample yielded at least 6 million isolated PBMCs. The CDR3 length is 14 residues. Germline CDR1 reads MNHEY; CDR2 reads SMNVEV (reference sequence).

The chain joins TRBV27 to TRBJ2-1, with 7 bases identical to TRBD2. The tail of the sequence fits TRBJ2-7 better, so the J call may be wrong. Sequencing was performed on blood. The TCR comes from a woman aged 18-29 years in good health. In DNA form, the CDR3 reads TGTGCCAGCAGTTTATGGCTAGCGGACAATGAGCAGTACTTC. Amino acids: CASSLWLADNEQYF.